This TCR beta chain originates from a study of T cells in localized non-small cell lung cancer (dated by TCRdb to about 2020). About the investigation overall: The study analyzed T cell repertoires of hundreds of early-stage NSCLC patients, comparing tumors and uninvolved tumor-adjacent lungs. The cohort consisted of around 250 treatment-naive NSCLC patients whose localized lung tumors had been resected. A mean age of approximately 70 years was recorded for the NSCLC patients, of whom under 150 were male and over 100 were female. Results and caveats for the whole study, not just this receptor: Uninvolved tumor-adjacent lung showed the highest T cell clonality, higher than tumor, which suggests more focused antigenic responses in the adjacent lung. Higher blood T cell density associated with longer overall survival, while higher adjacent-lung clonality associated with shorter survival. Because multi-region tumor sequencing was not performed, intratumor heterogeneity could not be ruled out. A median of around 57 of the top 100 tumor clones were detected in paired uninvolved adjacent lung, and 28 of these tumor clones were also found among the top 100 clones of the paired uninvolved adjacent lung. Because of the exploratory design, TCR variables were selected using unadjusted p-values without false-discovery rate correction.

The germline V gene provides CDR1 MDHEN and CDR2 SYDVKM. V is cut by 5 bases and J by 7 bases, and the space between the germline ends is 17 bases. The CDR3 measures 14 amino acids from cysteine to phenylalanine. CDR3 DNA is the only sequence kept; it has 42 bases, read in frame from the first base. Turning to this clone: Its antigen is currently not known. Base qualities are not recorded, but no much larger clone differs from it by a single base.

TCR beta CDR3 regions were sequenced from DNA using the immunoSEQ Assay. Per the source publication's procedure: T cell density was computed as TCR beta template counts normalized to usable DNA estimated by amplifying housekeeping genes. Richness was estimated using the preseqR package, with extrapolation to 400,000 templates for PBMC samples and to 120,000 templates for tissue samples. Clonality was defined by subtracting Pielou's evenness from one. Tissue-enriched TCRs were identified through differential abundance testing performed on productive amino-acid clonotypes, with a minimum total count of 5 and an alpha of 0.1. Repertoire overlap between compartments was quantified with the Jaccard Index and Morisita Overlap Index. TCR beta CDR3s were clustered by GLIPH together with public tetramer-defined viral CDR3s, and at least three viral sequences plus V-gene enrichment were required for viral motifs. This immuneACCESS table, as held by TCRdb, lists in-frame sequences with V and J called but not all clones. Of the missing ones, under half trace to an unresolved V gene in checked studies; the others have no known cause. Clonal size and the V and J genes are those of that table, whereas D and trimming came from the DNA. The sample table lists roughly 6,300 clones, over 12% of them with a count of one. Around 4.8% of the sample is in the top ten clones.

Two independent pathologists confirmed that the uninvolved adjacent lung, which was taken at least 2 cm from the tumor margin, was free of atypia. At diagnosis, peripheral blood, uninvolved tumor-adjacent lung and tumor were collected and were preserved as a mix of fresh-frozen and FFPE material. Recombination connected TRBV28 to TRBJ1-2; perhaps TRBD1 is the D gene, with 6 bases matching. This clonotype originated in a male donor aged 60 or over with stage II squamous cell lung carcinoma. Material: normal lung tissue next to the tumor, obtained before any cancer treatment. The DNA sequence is TGTGCCAGCAGTATCACCGGGGGGCTGCGTGGCTACACCTTC. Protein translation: CASSITGGLRGYTF.